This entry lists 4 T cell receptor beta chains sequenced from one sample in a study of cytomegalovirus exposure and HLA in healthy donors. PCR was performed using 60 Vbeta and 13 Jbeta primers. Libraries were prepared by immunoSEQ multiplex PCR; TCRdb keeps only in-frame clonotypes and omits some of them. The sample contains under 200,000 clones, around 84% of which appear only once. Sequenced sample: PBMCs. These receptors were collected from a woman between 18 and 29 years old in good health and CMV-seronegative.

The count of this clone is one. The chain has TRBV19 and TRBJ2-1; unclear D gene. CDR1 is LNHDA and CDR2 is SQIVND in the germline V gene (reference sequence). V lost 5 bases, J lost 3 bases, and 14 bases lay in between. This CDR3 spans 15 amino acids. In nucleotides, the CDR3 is TGTGCCAGTAGTGTAAGCGAGACTTACTACAATGAGCAGTTCTTC. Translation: CASSVSETYYNEQFF.

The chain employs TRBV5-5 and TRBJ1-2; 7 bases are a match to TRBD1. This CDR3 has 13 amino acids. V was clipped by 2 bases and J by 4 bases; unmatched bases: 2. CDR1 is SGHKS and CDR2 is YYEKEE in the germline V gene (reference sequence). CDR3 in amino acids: CASSLQGIYGYTF. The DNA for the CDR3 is TGTGCCAGCAGCTTACAGGGGATCTATGGCTACACCTTC.

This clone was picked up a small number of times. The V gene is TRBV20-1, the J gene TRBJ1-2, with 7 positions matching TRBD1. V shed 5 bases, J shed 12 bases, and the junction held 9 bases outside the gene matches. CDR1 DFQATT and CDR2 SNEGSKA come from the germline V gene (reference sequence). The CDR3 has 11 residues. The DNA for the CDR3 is TGCAGTGCTTTTCTCCGACAGGGACACACCTTC. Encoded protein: CSAFLRQGHTF.

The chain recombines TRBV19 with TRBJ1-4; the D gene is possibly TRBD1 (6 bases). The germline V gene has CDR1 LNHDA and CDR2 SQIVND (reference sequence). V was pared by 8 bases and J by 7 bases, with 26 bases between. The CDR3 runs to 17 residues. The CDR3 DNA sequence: TGTGCCAGTTCCGGGGGCGGGGGCTTCGTCGGGGGTGAAAAACTGTTTTTT. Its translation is CASSGGGGFVGGEKLFF.